The clone carrying this T cell receptor (beta chain) has just one count. The antigen is unknown. The sample is drawn from a study of chemoradiotherapy in HPV16-positive cancers. Notes on the study in general: Candidate HPV-specific clones and E7-related TCR motifs grew in tumor during treatment. Better recurrence-free survival went with HPV-responsive T-cell expansion in HPV16-positive patients.

Germline CDR1 reads MDHEN; CDR2 reads SYDVKM. The CDR3 extends over 15 amino acids. Deletions cut 4 bases from V and 0 bases from J, with 12 bases between. Profiling relied on immunoSEQ multiplex PCR, and the TCRdb table lists in-frame clones only, not all of them. The sample lists some 16,000 clones, about four fifths occurring once. The chain recombines TRBV28 with TRBJ1-2; D uncertain. Sampling was carried out from a patient who underwent chemoradiotherapy. The TCR originated in a human donor with HPV-associated anogenital cancer. The CDR3 nucleotides read TGTGCCAGCAGTTCGTACGCACAGTCTAACTATGGCTACACCTTC. The encoded protein is CASSSYAQSNYGYTF.